The 27 T cell receptor beta chains presented below share a single source sample, sequenced in a study of T cells in Graves' hyperthyroidism and ophthalmopathy. TCR beta CDR3 region amplification was performed from RNA transcripts. HTBI primers were the set used in a first-round RT-PCR of the TCR CDR3. TCRdb redid the calling of the multiplex PCR reads with MiXCR, one entry per CDR3 protein. The table records around 520,000 distinct CDR3 sequences, roughly 15% of them present only once. Sequencing input: blood. These receptors originate from a woman in her forties with Graves' hyperthyroidism.

This clonotype has a single count. CDR3 residues: CASSQIPGQSSNSPLHF. For the CDR3, the DNA is TGTGCCAGCAGCCAAATTCCGGGACAGAGTTCTAATTCACCCCTCCACTTT. The chain joins TRBV3-1 to TRBJ1-6; 7 nucleotides align to TRBD1. From germline, CDR1 is LGHDT and CDR2 YNNKEL (reference sequence). Trimming at V came to 2 bases and at J to 6 bases, leaving 10 bases not matched to a gene. CDR3 length equals 17 residues.

The sample holds many counts of this clonotype. This chain links TRBV11-2 with TRBJ1-2, with TRBD1 matching 9 bases. This CDR3 spans 14 amino acids. V was pared by 6 bases and J by 8 bases, with 10 bases of the junction left unmatched. CDR1 is SGHAT, CDR2 FQNNGV, per germline. In DNA, the CDR3 is TGTGCCAGCAGACAAACGGGACAGGGAGGCGGCTACACCTTC. This codes for CASRQTGQGGGYTF.

The chain links TRBV5-1 to TRBJ2-2; tentatively, D is TRBD1 (5 bases). Germline CDR1 SGHRS, CDR2 YFSETQ. The CDR3 is 15 residues long. The ends were cut back, 6 bases at V and 0 bases at J, with 12 bases in the middle. CDR3 DNA sequence: TGCGCCAGCACCCCCGACAGTTCGAACACCGGGGAGCTGTTTTTT. Protein sequence: CASTPDSSNTGELFF.

This clonotype turned up a few times. V gene TRBV5-1 combines with J gene TRBJ1-4; D is undetermined. The CDR3 loop spans 14 amino acids. Germline assignment: CDR1 SGHRS and CDR2 YFSETQ. V was pared by 0 bases and J by 5 bases, with 8 bases between. The CDR3 DNA follows: TGCGCCAGCAGCTTGGTGGCACCAAATGAAAAACTGTTTTTT. Translation: CASSLVAPNEKLFF.

This clonotype was seen a handful of times. The chain links TRBV19 to TRBJ1-5; D unclear. Germline-derived CDR1 and CDR2 are LNHDA and SQIVND (reference sequence). The V gene lost 5 bases and the J gene lost 5 bases, with 10 bases spanning the gap. This CDR3 region has 13 residues. The CDR3 reads CASSSQKDQPQHF. CDR3 nucleotides: TGTGCCAGTAGTTCGCAGAAAGATCAGCCCCAGCATTTT.

The chain is built from TRBV3-1 and TRBJ2-1, with 11 bases that match TRBD2. The CDR3 is made up of 17 amino acids. V was clipped by 1 base and J by 7 bases; unmatched bases: 9. Germline V gene data show CDR1 as LGHDT and CDR2 as YNNKEL (reference sequence). In nucleotides, the CDR3 is TGTGCCAGCAGCCAAGGTACTAGCGGGAGCCGAGGGAATGAGCAGTTCTTC. This encodes CASSQGTSGSRGNEQFF.

Ten or more counts support this clonotype. The chain joins TRBV28 to TRBJ2-1; 7 nucleotides align to TRBD2. Germline V CDR1 and CDR2: MDHEN, SYDVKM. The V gene end was trimmed by 5 bases and the J gene end by 9 bases; junction bases not matched to a gene: 10. This CDR3 is 14 amino acids long. This CDR3 reads CASSASGRGREQFF. CDR3 sequence (DNA): TGTGCCAGCAGTGCCTCGGGGAGGGGACGTGAGCAGTTCTTC.

In its sample, this clonotype was seen many times. J is TRBJ2-7 and V is TRBV20-1, with 7 bases identical to TRBD2. The CDR3 is 15 residues long. V was clipped by 5 bases and J by 7 bases; unmatched bases: 17. The germline gives CDR1 DFQATT, CDR2 SNEGSKA (reference sequence). CDR3 residues: CSASATSASLKEQYF. The CDR3 DNA is TGCAGTGCTTCTGCTACTAGCGCTTCGTTAAAGGAGCAGTACTTC.

This clonotype was seen a few times. CDR3 in amino acids: CASREGSTDTQYF. CDR3 nucleotide sequence: TGCGCCAGCAGGGAGGGGAGCACAGATACGCAGTATTTT. The chain carries TRBV5-1 and TRBJ2-3; possible D gene TRBD2, 6 bases. Per the germline V gene, CDR1 is SGHRS and CDR2 is YFSETQ. V lost 5 bases and J lost 0, with 7 bases in between. The CDR3 is 13 residues long.

This clonotype came up a few times. This rearrangement joins TRBV5-1 to TRBJ2-7, with D perhaps matching TRBD1 (6 bases). V dropped 0 bases and J dropped 4 bases, with 14 bases sitting between them. Germline CDR1 SGHRS, CDR2 YFSETQ. The CDR3 sequence is 15 residues long. CDR3 DNA sequence: TGCGCCAGCAGCTTGGCCGCTTTGCAGGGGTACGAGCAGTACTTC. Translation gives CASSLAALQGYEQYF.

This clonotype showed up just a few times. The V gene is TRBV4-1, the J gene TRBJ2-3; D unresolved. Germline V lookup: CDR1 MGHRA, CDR2 YSYEKL. V was shortened by 0 bases and J by 2 bases, with 9 bases between the two germline ends. CDR3 length: 15 amino acids. The CDR3 nucleotides are TGCGCCAGCAGCCAAGAAACCCGAATCACAGATACGCAGTATTTT. Its translation is CASSQETRITDTQYF.

As regards this clonotype: A single base separates this from a much larger clone, so it may be a read error. CDR3 sequence (DNA): TGTGCCAGCAGCCCCTACGGGACAGAGAACACCGGGGAGCTGTTTTTT. Its translation: CASSPYGTENTGELFF. The genes are TRBV3-1 and TRBJ2-2; TRBD1 agrees at 7 bases. This CDR3 region has 16 residues. Germline assignment: CDR1 LGHDT and CDR2 YNNKEL (reference sequence). V trimming: 4 bases; J trimming: 1 base; junction bases outside the gene matches: 6.

This clonotype was observed at least ten times. The V call is TRBV28, the J call TRBJ2-7, with 11 bases fitting TRBD1. CDR3 length equals 14 residues. Trimming removed 7 bases from V and 3 bases from J; junction bases left unmatched: 5. Looked up from germline, CDR1 is MDHEN and CDR2 is SYDVKM. The CDR3 sequence is CASTSGTGGYEQYF. CDR3 bases: TGTGCCAGCACATCCGGGACAGGGGGCTACGAGCAGTACTTC.

This clonotype appeared many times. The rearrangement uses TRBV30 and TRBJ1-5, with no clear D. The germline V gene has CDR1 GTSNPN and CDR2 SVGIG (reference sequence). V was trimmed by 3 bases and J by 2 bases, leaving 8 bases between them. This CDR3 has 13 residues. CDR3 sequence: CAWSLKGNQPQHF. CDR3 nucleotide sequence: TGTGCCTGGAGCCTTAAAGGCAATCAGCCCCAGCATTTT.

The rearrangement uses TRBV27 and TRBJ2-7; D is undetermined. The CDR3 totals 15 residues. Germline V CDR1 and CDR2: MNHEY, SMNVEV (reference sequence). V lost 2 bases and J 3 bases, leaving 14 bases between the germline ends. In DNA, the CDR3 is TGTGCCAGCAGTTTACATAGCCCACAGTTCTACGAGCAGTACTTC. Translation: CASSLHSPQFYEQYF.

This clonotype was seen only a few times. The chain is built from TRBV14 and TRBJ2-1; D not certain. This CDR3 spans 11 amino acids. Germline CDR1 and CDR2: SGHDN and FVKESK. The ends were cut back, 5 bases at V and 10 bases at J, with 9 bases in the middle. The CDR3 region is CASSAAVEQFF. The CDR3 DNA reads TGTGCCAGCAGCGCTGCGGTAGAGCAGTTCTTC.

This chain links TRBV5-1 with TRBJ1-3; 10 positions agree with TRBD1. Germline V gene lookup returns CDR1 SGHRS and CDR2 YFSETQ. The CDR3 spans 14 residues. The trim removed 4 bases at V and 4 bases at J, leaving 2 bases unmatched. CDR3 in amino acids: CASSPDRGGNTIYF. The DNA for the CDR3 is TGCGCCAGCAGCCCGGACAGGGGGGGAAACACCATATATTTT.

This clonotype occurred many times. V usage is TRBV11-3 and J usage is TRBJ1-4; 8 nucleotides agree with TRBD1. Germline loops: CDR1 SGHNT, CDR2 YENEEA. The J segment lost 8 bases and the V segment lost 5 bases, leaving 7 bases of the junction unmatched. The CDR3 loop spans 14 amino acids. CDR3 amino acids: CASSRGQGEEKLFF. As DNA, the CDR3 is TGTGCCAGCAGCCGTGGACAGGGTGAGGAAAAACTGTTTTTT.

This clonotype came up many times. J is TRBJ1-5 and V is TRBV18; 8 nucleotides agree with TRBD1. With 2 bases clipped from V and 5 bases from J, the junction kept 5 bases outside the gene matches. This CDR3 has 15 amino acids. Germline V gene data show CDR1 as KGHSH and CDR2 as LQKENI. CDR3: CASSPNTGGDQPQHF. For the CDR3, the DNA is TGTGCCAGCTCACCAAACACAGGGGGAGATCAGCCCCAGCATTTT.

This clonotype appeared a few times. This chain uses TRBV5-1 with TRBJ2-5; D is perhaps TRBD2 (5 bases). The CDR3 extends over 14 amino acids. The V end lost 0 bases, the J end lost 6 bases, and 12 bases lay between the germline ends. CDR1 SGHRS and CDR2 YFSETQ come from the germline V gene. CDR3 nucleotides: TGCGCCAGCAGCTTGGAGAGCCCGGGGAAGACCCAGTACTTC. It yields the protein CASSLESPGKTQYF.

The chain uses TRBV28 and TRBJ2-2, with a possible D match to TRBD1 (6 bases). The V end lost 7 bases, the J end lost 1 base, and 10 bases lay between the germline ends. Germline assignment: CDR1 MDHEN and CDR2 SYDVKM. This CDR3 is built from 14 residues. Written as DNA, the CDR3 is TGTGCCAGCATACAGGGATTGAACACCGGGGAGCTGTTTTTT. Its translation is CASIQGLNTGELFF. The variable domain in full, with the rest retrieved from reference TRBV28 and TRBJ2-2, is DVKVTQSSRYLVKRTGEKVFLECVQDMDHENMFWYRQDPGLGLRLIYFSYDVKMKEKGDIPEGYSVSREKKERFSLILESASTNQTSMYLCASIQGLNTGELFFGEGSRLTVL.

In its sample, this clonotype was seen many times. The chain combines TRBV4-2 with TRBJ1-1, with no clear D. This CDR3 is 13 amino acids long. Germline-derived CDR1 and CDR2 are LGHNA and YNFKEQ. With 4 bases removed from V and 4 bases from J, the gap between germline ends came to 10 bases. In DNA, the CDR3 is TGTGCCAGCAGCCCCGCCTCCGTCACTGAAGCTTTCTTT. Protein sequence: CASSPASVTEAFF.

The sample holds many counts of this clonotype. The chain employs TRBV13 and TRBJ1-1; D is perhaps TRBD1 (5 bases). Between the trimmed V and J ends, which lost 5 bases and 7 bases, there was a span of 14 bases. The CDR3 loop spans 13 amino acids. The V gene's germline CDR1 is PRHDT and CDR2 FYEKMQ (reference sequence). The CDR3 DNA is TGTGCCAGCAGCGACAAGGACAAATTTGAAGCTTTCTTT. Translated, it gives CASSDKDKFEAFF.

A few counts support this clonotype. This chain connects TRBV7-9 to TRBJ2-1; D tentatively reads TRBD1 or TRBD2 (5 bases each). The V end was cut by 7 bases, the J end by 15 bases, with 19 bases between. This CDR3 has 12 residues. Per the germline V gene, CDR1 is SEHNR and CDR2 is FQNEAQ (reference sequence). In DNA form, the CDR3 reads TGTGCCAGCACCCTGGGGGAGACGCGGGTGTTCTTC. It codes for CASTLGETRVFF. Variable domain in full (rest from reference TRBV7-9 and TRBJ2-1): DTGVSQNPRHKITKRGQNVTFRCDPISEHNRLYWYRQTLGQGPEFLTYFQNEAQLEKSRLLSDRFSAERPKGSFSTLEIQRTEQGDSAMYLCASTLGETRVFFGPGTRLTVL.

This clonotype was counted many times. This chain links TRBV12-3 or TRBV12-4 with TRBJ2-7; perhaps TRBD2 as D (5 bases). This CDR3 has 14 residues. V gave up 2 bases and J gave up 7 bases, with 15 bases separating them. CDR3 DNA: TGTGCCAGCAGTTTACCAAATGCCGGGGTTGAGCAGTACTTC. It codes for CASSLPNAGVEQYF.

This clonotype occurred many times. The chain carries TRBV20-1 and TRBJ2-1, with TRBD2 matching over 10 bases. With V trimmed by 0 bases and J by 10 bases, 9 bases remained unmatched. CDR3 length: 15 amino acids. CDR1 and CDR2 from the germline V gene are DFQATT and SNEGSKA (reference sequence). The DNA of the CDR3 is TGCAGTGCTAGAGATTTTCTAGCGGGAGTGGGCGAGCAGTTCTTC. Translated, it gives CSARDFLAGVGEQFF.

CDR3 in amino acids: CASSVWEGRTDTQYF. DNA for the CDR3: TGTGCCAGCAGCGTATGGGAGGGGCGCACAGATACGCAGTATTTT. This chain uses TRBV9 with TRBJ2-3; 7 positions match TRBD2. Germline loops: CDR1 SGDLS, CDR2 YYNGEE. V was pared by 1 base and J by 1 base, with 3 bases of the junction left unmatched. The CDR3 extends over 15 amino acids.